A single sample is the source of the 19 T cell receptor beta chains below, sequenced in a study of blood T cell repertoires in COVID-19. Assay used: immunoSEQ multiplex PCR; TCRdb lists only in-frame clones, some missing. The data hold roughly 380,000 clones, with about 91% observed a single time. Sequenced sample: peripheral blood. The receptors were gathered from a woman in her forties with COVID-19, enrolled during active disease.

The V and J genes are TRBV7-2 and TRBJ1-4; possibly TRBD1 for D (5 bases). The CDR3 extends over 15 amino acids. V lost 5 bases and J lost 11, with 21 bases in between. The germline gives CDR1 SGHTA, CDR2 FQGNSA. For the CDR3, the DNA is TGTGCCAGCAGCCCACGTACAGGAGCCCCCGGGAAACTGTTTTTT. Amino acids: CASSPRTGAPGKLFF.

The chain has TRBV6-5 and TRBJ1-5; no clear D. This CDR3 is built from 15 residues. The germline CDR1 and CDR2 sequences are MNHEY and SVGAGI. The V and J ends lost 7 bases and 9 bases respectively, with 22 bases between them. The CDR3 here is CASNPTGSMVGPQHF. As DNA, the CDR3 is TGTGCCAGCAACCCGACGGGGTCCATGGTAGGGCCCCAGCATTTT.

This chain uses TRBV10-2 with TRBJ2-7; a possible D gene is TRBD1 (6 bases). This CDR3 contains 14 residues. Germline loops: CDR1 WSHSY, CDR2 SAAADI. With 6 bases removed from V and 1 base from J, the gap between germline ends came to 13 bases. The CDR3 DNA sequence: TGCGCCAGCAGGAAGACAGGAACTTCCTACGAGCAGTACTTC. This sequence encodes CASRKTGTSYEQYF.

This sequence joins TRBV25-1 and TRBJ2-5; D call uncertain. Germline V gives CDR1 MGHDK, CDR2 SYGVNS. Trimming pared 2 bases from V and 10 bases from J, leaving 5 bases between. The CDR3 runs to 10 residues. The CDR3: CASSELGQYF. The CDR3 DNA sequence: TGTGCCAGCAGTGAACTAGGCCAGTACTTC.

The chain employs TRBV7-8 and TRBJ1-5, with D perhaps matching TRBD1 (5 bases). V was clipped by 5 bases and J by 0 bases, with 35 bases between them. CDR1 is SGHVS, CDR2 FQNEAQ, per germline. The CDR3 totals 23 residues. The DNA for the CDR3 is TGTGCCAGCAGCCCGCTCCGCAGGGTCTCCTCTACCCCCGTTGTCCGTAGCAATCAGCCCCAGCATTTT. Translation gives CASSPLRRVSSTPVVRSNQPQHF.

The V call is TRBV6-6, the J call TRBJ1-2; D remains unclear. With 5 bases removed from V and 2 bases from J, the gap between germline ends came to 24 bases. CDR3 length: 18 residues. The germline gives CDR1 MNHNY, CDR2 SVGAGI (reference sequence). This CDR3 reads CASSLGVTPASVNYGYTF. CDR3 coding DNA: TGTGCCAGCAGTCTCGGGGTGACACCCGCTAGTGTCAACTATGGCTACACCTTC.

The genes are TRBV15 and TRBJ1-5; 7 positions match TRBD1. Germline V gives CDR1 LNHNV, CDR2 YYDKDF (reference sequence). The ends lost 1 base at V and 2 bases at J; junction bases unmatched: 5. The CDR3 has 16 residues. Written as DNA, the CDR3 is TGTGCCACCAGCAGAGGGAACAGGGGAGGCAATCAGCCCCAGCATTTT. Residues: CATSRGNRGGNQPQHF.

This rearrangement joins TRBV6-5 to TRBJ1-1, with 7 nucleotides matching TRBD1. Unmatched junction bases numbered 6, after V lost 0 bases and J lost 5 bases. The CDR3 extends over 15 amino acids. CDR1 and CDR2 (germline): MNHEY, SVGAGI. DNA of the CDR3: TGTGCCAGCAGTTACTCGACAGGGCTTTCAACTGAAGCTTTCTTT. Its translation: CASSYSTGLSTEAFF.

CDR3 nucleotide sequence: TGTGCCAGTAGTCCGACAGGGGAGGCTAATGAAAAACTGTTTTTT. Protein: CASSPTGEANEKLFF. The chain carries TRBV19 and TRBJ1-4; 8 bases agree with TRBD1. Germline loops: CDR1 LNHDA, CDR2 SQIVND (reference sequence). Trimming removed 5 bases from V and 3 bases from J; junction bases left unmatched: 5. The CDR3 has 15 residues.

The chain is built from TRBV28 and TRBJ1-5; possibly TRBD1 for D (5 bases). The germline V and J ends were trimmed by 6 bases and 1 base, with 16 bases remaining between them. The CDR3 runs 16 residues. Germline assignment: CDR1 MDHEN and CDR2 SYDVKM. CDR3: CASSSKTSGSNQPQHF. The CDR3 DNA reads TGTGCCAGCAGCTCCAAGACTTCAGGGAGCAATCAGCCCCAGCATTTT.

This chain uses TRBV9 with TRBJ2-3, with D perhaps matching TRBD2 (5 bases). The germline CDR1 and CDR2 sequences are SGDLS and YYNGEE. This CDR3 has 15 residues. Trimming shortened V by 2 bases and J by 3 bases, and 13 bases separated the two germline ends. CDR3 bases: TGTGCCAGCAGCGTCCGAGGGATGGGTACAGATACGCAGTATTTT. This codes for CASSVRGMGTDTQYF.

In nucleotides, the CDR3 is TGTGCCAGCAGCGTCGGACTAGCCGATGAGCAGTTCTTC. It translates to CASSVGLADEQFF. This sequence joins TRBV27 and TRBJ2-1; 8 nucleotides align to TRBD2. Trimming at V came to 6 bases and at J to 8 bases, leaving 6 bases not matched to a gene. The CDR3 is made up of 13 amino acids. The germline gives CDR1 MNHEY, CDR2 SMNVEV (reference sequence).

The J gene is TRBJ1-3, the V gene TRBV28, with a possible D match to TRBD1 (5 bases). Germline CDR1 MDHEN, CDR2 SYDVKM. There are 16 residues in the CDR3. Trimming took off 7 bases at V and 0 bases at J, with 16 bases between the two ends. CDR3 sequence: CASISGRGPSGNTIYF. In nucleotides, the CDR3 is TGTGCCAGCATATCCGGGAGGGGCCCCTCTGGAAACACCATATATTTT.

DNA for the CDR3: TGTGCCAGCAGTGAGACAAGCGGGGGATACAATGAGCAGTTCTTC. Its protein product is CASSETSGGYNEQFF. The chain combines TRBV2 with TRBJ2-1; 8 nucleotides agree with TRBD2. The CDR3 spans 15 residues. CDR1 is SNHLY and CDR2 is FYNNEI in the germline V gene. Trimming took 3 bases from V and 4 from J; bases not matched to a gene: 5.

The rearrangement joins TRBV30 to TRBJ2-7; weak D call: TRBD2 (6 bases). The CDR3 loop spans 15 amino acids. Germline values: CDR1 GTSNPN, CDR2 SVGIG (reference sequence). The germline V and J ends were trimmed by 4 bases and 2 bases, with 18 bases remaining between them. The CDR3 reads CAWKRVEGYPYEQYF. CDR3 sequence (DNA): TGTGCCTGGAAAAGAGTGGAGGGCTACCCCTACGAGCAGTACTTC. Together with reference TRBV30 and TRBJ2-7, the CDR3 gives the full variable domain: SQTIHQWPATLVQPVGSPLSLECTVEGTSNPNLYWYRQAAGRGLQLLFYSVGIGQISSEVPQNLSASRPQDRQFILSSKKLLLSDSGFYLCAWKRVEGYPYEQYFGPGTRLTVT.

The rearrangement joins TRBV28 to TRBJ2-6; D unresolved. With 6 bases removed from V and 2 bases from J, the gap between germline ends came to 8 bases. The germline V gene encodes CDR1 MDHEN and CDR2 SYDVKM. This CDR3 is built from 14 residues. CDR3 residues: CASSLITGANVLTF. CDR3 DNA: TGTGCCAGCAGCCTAATCACTGGGGCCAACGTCCTGACTTTC.

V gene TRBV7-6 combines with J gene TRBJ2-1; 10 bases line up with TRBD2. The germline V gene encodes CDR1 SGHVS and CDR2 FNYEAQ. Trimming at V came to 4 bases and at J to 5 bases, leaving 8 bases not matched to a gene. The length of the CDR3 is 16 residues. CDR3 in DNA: TGTGCCAGCAGCTCTCGAGCGGGAGGGCCAGACAATGAGCAGTTCTTC. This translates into CASSSRAGGPDNEQFF.

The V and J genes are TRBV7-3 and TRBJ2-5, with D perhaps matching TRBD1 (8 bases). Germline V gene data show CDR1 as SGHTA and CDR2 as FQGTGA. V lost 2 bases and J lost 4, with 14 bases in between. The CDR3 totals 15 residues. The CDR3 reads CASSLSGGQGETQYF. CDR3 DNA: TGTGCCAGCAGCTTATCGGGAGGACAGGGAGAGACCCAGTACTTC.

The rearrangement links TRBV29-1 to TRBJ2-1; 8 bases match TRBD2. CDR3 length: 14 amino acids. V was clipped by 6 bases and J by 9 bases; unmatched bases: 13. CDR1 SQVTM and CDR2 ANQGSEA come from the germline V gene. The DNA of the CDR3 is TGCAGCGTGGGGGGGACTAGGCAGGACGGTGAGCAGTTCTTC. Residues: CSVGGTRQDGEQFF.